This T cell receptor (beta chain) was documented in a study of blood T cell repertoires in COVID-19. Looking at the study overall: COVID-19 samples from acute and convalescent phases originated in the United States, Italy and Spain. T cells, B-cell-depleted T cells, or PBMCs provided the cDNA or gDNA that served as material.

In the authors' workflow: By means of reference gene primer amplification, nucleated cell counts were estimated. The protocol was immunoSEQ multiplex PCR, while the TCRdb copy is restricted to in-frame clones and leaves out a portion. The V and J calls and the clone size are those of that table, but D and trimming were determined from the DNA. The table has approximately 70,000 clones, 80% to 90% seen once; the top ten hold 6% to 7%. CDR1 is MGHRA and CDR2 is YSYEKL in the germline V gene. This CDR3 region has 15 residues. Trimming pared 2 bases from V and 1 base from J, leaving 9 bases between. The sequenced sample was peripheral blood. The TCR comes from a man in his forties or fifties with active COVID-19. V usage is TRBV4-1 and J usage is TRBJ2-1; D is undetermined. CDR3 sequence (DNA): TGCGCCAGCAGCCAACTGCAAACATCCTACAATGAGCAGTTCTTC. Translating it yields CASSQLQTSYNEQFF.